This T cell receptor beta chain stems from a study of cytomegalovirus exposure and HLA in healthy donors. Study-wide results and limits: In a later analysis, first-cohort TCR clusters were found to tend to co-occur in the 120 validation repertoires. With high specificity and sensitivity, the classifier reportedly diagnosed cytomegalovirus status.

Sequenced by immunoSEQ multiplex PCR; TCRdb stores in-frame clones only, minus some. The sample yields about 76,000 clones, nearly 95% seen once. There are 15 residues in the CDR3. In the case of this clone: Its specificity is unknown.

The sequencing sample was made of PBMCs. The rearrangement joins TRBV21-1 to TRBJ2-3; the D call of TRBD2 is as the table states it, not checked on the DNA. TRBV21-1 is listed as a pseudogene. The sequence came from a man younger than 35 in good health and CMV-seropositive. The CDR3 loop reads CASSKEGGIPDTQYF. The CDR3 nucleotides are TGTGCCAGCAGCAAAGAGGGGGGGATCCCAGATACGCAGTATTTT.